This T cell receptor beta chain was profiled in a study of PD-1 blockade in classical Hodgkin lymphoma. This clone appeared a single time. Repertoires were generated with immunoSEQ multiplex PCR, while TCRdb's copy carries only in-frame clones and drops some. The table has tens of thousands of clones, around 80% seen once. Germline V CDR1 and CDR2: MNHEY, SMNVEV (reference sequence). The CDR3 loop spans 14 amino acids. Trimming at V came to 4 bases and at J to 2 bases, leaving 3 bases not matched to a gene. With no exception, relapse followed autologous stem cell transplantation in all patients, and brentuximab vedotin exposure varied.

The material sequenced was peripheral blood mononuclear cells (PBMCs), taken at baseline. The chain carries TRBV27 and TRBJ2-5, with 8 bases aligning to TRBD2. The receptor's source is a human donor with classical Hodgkin lymphoma. In DNA form, the CDR3 reads TGTGCCAGCAGTTGGCGGGGGGATCAAGAGACCCAGTACTTC. As protein: CASSWRGDQETQYF.